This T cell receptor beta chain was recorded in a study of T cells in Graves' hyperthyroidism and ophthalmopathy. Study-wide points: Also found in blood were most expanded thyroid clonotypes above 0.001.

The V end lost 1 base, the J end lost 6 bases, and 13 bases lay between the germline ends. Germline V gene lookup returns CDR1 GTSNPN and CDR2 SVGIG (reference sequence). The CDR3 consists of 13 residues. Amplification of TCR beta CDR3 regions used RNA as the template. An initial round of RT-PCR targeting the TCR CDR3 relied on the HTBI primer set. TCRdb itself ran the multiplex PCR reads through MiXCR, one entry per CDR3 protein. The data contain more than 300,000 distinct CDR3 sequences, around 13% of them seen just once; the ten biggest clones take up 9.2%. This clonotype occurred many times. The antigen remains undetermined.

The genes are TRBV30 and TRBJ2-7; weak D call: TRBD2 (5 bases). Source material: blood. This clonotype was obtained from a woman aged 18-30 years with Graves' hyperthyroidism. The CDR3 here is CAWSERAAGEQYF. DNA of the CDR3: TGTGCCTGGAGTGAGAGGGCCGCCGGCGAGCAGTACTTC.